These 21 T cell receptor beta chains were sequenced from one sample in a study of blood T cell repertoires in COVID-19 (dated by TCRdb to 2018 to 2020). Libraries were made using the immunoSEQ multiplex PCR assay. TCRdb limited this immuneACCESS table to in-frame rearrangements with V and J called. A share of clones is missing; checked studies link under half to unresolved V genes, and the rest is unexplained. This sample holds approximately 240,000 clones; 70% to 90% were observed only once. The top ten hold roughly 4% of the sample. Sequenced sample: peripheral blood. The receptors were gathered from a man aged 45-65 years with acute or convalescent COVID-19.

In its sample, this clone was seen a few times. This specimen includes other DNA sequences encoding the same CDR3. CDR3 sequence reads: CASRQPGLAGGGTGELFF. Here the CDR3 DNA reads TGTGCCAGCAGACAACCGGGACTAGCGGGAGGGGGTACCGGGGAGCTGTTTTTT. The J gene is TRBJ2-2, the V gene TRBV28; TRBD2 matches 16 bases. The CDR3 runs 18 residues. Germline loops: CDR1 MDHEN, CDR2 SYDVKM. The V and J ends lost 6 bases and 5 bases, in that order; junction bases with no gene match: 9.

CDR3 sequence reads: CASASRGALHF. DNA for the CDR3: TGTGCCAGCGCCAGCAGAGGCGCCCTCCACTTT. The rearrangement links TRBV27 to TRBJ1-6; D remains unclear. Germline CDR1 MNHEY, CDR2 SMNVEV (reference sequence). Trimming stripped 8 bases from V and 14 bases from J, with 13 bases between. The length of the CDR3 is 11 residues.

This clone was counted once. V gene TRBV5-1 combines with J gene TRBJ2-7; TRBD2 matches 8 bases. Germline V lookup: CDR1 SGHRS, CDR2 YFSETQ. With 7 bases clipped from V and 2 bases from J, the junction kept 14 bases outside the gene matches. This CDR3 spans 16 amino acids. CDR3 sequence: CASCITSGTRPYEQYF. CDR3 DNA: TGCGCCAGCTGCATCACCTCCGGGACTAGACCCTACGAGCAGTACTTC.

V is TRBV6-5 and J is TRBJ2-1; 13 nucleotides align to TRBD2. J lost 14 bases, V lost 6 bases, and 13 bases had no gene match. Per the germline V gene, CDR1 is MNHEY and CDR2 is SVGAGI. This CDR3 is built from 15 residues. The CDR3 here is CASRFGTSGAGLKFF. For the CDR3, the DNA is TGTGCCAGCAGGTTTGGGACTAGCGGGGCAGGGCTCAAGTTCTTC.

J is TRBJ2-5 and V is TRBV11-2, with 8 bases matching TRBD1. The CDR3 covers 15 residues. Germline V gives CDR1 SGHAT, CDR2 FQNNGV. With 4 bases clipped from V and 5 bases from J, the junction kept 9 bases outside the gene matches. CDR3 amino acids: CASSSPYRGMETQYF. In nucleotides, the CDR3 is TGTGCCAGCAGCTCTCCGTACAGGGGGATGGAGACCCAGTACTTC.

The chain employs TRBV5-6 and TRBJ2-7; 11 positions match TRBD2. The ends lost 5 bases at V and 0 bases at J; junction bases unmatched: 13. The CDR3 contains 18 residues. Per the germline V gene, CDR1 is SGHDT and CDR2 is YYEEEE. In nucleotides, the CDR3 is TGTGCCAGCAGATCCCAACAGGGACTAGCGGCAAGCTCCTACGAGCAGTACTTC. Amino acids: CASRSQQGLAASSYEQYF.

The chain carries TRBV28 and TRBJ1-2, with no clear D. Trimming removed 7 bases from V and 1 base from J, with 7 bases in between. The CDR3 is 12 amino acids. CDR1 is MDHEN, CDR2 SYDVKM, per germline. CDR3 region: CASNINNYGYTF. The CDR3, as DNA: TGTGCCAGCAACATAAATAACTATGGCTACACCTTC.

This clone was observed a single time. The V and J genes are TRBV10-3 and TRBJ1-1; D unclear. Trimming shortened V by 3 bases and J by 2 bases, and 13 bases separated the two germline ends. Germline CDR1 and CDR2: ENHRY and SYGVKD. This CDR3 has 15 residues. This CDR3 is CAISDPLAVNTEAFF. Written as DNA, the CDR3 is TGTGCCATCAGTGACCCCCTGGCAGTTAACACTGAAGCTTTCTTT.

This sequence joins TRBV5-4 and TRBJ2-1; TRBD2 matches at 8 bases. The ends lost 0 bases at V and 11 bases at J; junction bases unmatched: 10. This CDR3 is 15 amino acids long. The V gene's germline CDR1 is SGHNT and CDR2 YYREEE (reference sequence). DNA for the CDR3: TGTGCCAGCAGCTTGGAGGGACTAGGTCCTGCCCAGCAGTTCTTC. Protein: CASSLEGLGPAQQFF.

The chain uses TRBV10-3 and TRBJ1-2, with 7 positions matching TRBD1. Germline values: CDR1 ENHRY, CDR2 SYGVKD. Trimming removed 11 bases from V and 1 base from J; junction bases left unmatched: 4. CDR3 length: 12 residues. CDR3 loop: CAVTGNNYGYTF. The CDR3, as DNA: TGTGCCGTGACAGGGAATAACTATGGCTACACCTTC.

The chain couples TRBV12-5 to TRBJ1-6, with unresolved D. The CDR3 is made up of 16 amino acids. The ends were cut back, 0 bases at V and 7 bases at J, with 13 bases in the middle. Germline loops: CDR1 LGHNT, CDR2 FRNRAP. This CDR3 is CASGLVPGEPNSPLHF. The CDR3 nucleotides are TGTGCTAGTGGTTTGGTACCAGGTGAACCCAATTCACCCCTCCACTTT. Looking up the rest from reference TRBV12-5 and TRBJ1-6 gives the full variable domain: DARVTQTPRHKVTEMGQEVTMRCQPILGHNTVFWYRQTMMQGLELLAYFRNRAPLDDSGMPKDRFSAEMPDATLATLKIQPSEPRDSAVYFCASGLVPGEPNSPLHFGNGTRLTVT.

This clone has just a few counts. The V and J genes are TRBV18 and TRBJ2-5, with TRBD2 matching 7 bases. The CDR3 loop spans 16 amino acids. V trimming: 2 bases; J trimming: 5 bases; junction bases outside the gene matches: 11. The germline gives CDR1 KGHSH, CDR2 LQKENI. CDR3 loop: CASSPGSASGSETQYF. The CDR3 DNA follows: TGTGCCAGCTCACCAGGATCGGCTAGCGGTAGCGAGACCCAGTACTTC.

This chain uses TRBV7-9 with TRBJ1-2; no definite D call. The CDR3 spans 13 residues. Trimming removed 2 bases from V and 7 bases from J, with 11 bases in between. Germline V gene data show CDR1 as SEHNR and CDR2 as FQNEAQ (reference sequence). Here the CDR3 reads CASSLSPGFGYTF. DNA for the CDR3: TGTGCCAGCAGCTTAAGTCCGGGGTTTGGCTACACCTTC.

This chain joins TRBV28 and TRBJ2-7; 8 bases map to TRBD1. Germline V gene data show CDR1 as MDHEN and CDR2 as SYDVKM. The CDR3 has 12 amino acids. V shed 8 bases and J 8 bases; nucleotides not matched to a gene: 8. The CDR3 protein is CASGTGDIKQYF. Written as DNA, the CDR3 is TGTGCCAGCGGGACAGGAGACATCAAGCAGTACTTC.

J is TRBJ1-4 and V is TRBV18; 9 bases are shared with TRBD1. V lost 6 bases to trimming and J lost 7 bases; unmatched junction nucleotides: 6. CDR1 is KGHSH, CDR2 LQKENI, per germline. The CDR3 is 14 residues long. The CDR3: CASSRGQGSEKLFF. CDR3 coding DNA: TGTGCCAGCTCCCGCGGACAGGGGTCTGAAAAACTGTTTTTT.

The CDR3 loop reads CASSLTGAGEDGYTF. The CDR3 DNA follows: TGTGCCAGCTCACTCACAGGGGCAGGAGAGGACGGCTACACCTTC. J is TRBJ1-2 and V is TRBV18; 7 bases map to TRBD1. With V trimmed by 4 bases and J by 8 bases, 13 bases remained unmatched. This CDR3 spans 15 amino acids. CDR1 is KGHSH, CDR2 LQKENI, per germline.

The rearrangement links TRBV2 to TRBJ2-7, with 7 bases matching TRBD1. Germline assignment: CDR1 SNHLY and CDR2 FYNNEI. The CDR3 has 14 amino acids. Trimming took 10 bases from V and 0 from J; bases not matched to a gene: 9. CDR3 sequence reads: CATEGTASSYEQYF. In DNA form, the CDR3 reads TGTGCCACAGAAGGGACAGCAAGCTCCTACGAGCAGTACTTC.

This clone was observed a few times. The chain combines TRBV5-4 with TRBJ1-2; 7 bases fit TRBD1. The V gene's germline CDR1 is SGHNT and CDR2 YYREEE (reference sequence). Germline trimming cut 3 bases from V and 2 bases from J; bases unmatched to any gene: 7. The CDR3 is made up of 15 amino acids. The CDR3 protein is CASSSPGQSNYGYTF. In nucleotides, the CDR3 is TGTGCCAGCAGCTCCCCGGGACAGTCAAACTATGGCTACACCTTC.

This rearrangement joins TRBV6-5 to TRBJ1-6, with 10 positions matching TRBD1. The CDR3 is 15 amino acids. Germline CDR1 reads MNHEY; CDR2 reads SVGAGI. Trimming removed 7 bases from V and 10 bases from J; junction bases left unmatched: 10. The CDR3 sequence: CASTRGGTGVSPLHF. CDR3 in DNA: TGTGCCAGCACCCGCGGCGGGACAGGGGTATCACCCCTCCACTTT.

This clone was counted once. This chain uses TRBV7-9 with TRBJ2-7; 9 bases line up with TRBD1. Germline loops: CDR1 SEHNR, CDR2 FQNEAQ (reference sequence). V shed 4 bases and J 5 bases; nucleotides not matched to a gene: 12. The CDR3 covers 16 residues. CDR3 residues: CASSSGQGPWGDEQYF. CDR3 bases: TGTGCCAGCAGCTCGGGACAGGGACCTTGGGGTGACGAGCAGTACTTC.

The chain recombines TRBV6-5 with TRBJ2-7; TRBD2 might be the D (6 bases). The CDR3 loop spans 14 amino acids. Per germline, CDR1 MNHEY and CDR2 SVGAGI. V dropped 0 bases and J dropped 4 bases, with 10 bases sitting between them. The CDR3 DNA is TGTGCCAGCAGTTACTCGGGAGGAACGTACGAGCAGTACTTC. As protein: CASSYSGGTYEQYF.